This T cell receptor beta chain is from a study of cytomegalovirus exposure and HLA in healthy donors (dated by TCRdb to 2016 to 2017). Background on the whole study: According to a later analysis, the roughly 120 validation repertoires were produced on the same platform as the 680 or so repertoires of the first cohort. The study aimed to test whether cataloging public T cell receptors could reveal signatures of past pathogen exposure. In addition to the first cohort of 666 subjects, a separate validation cohort of approximately 120 different subjects was used. High-throughput TCR immunosequencing, statistical association of individual TCRs with disease status, and machine learning were combined to predict cytomegalovirus infection status.

Trimming leaves V shorter by 2 bases and J shorter by 15 bases, with the junction holding 10 bases beyond the gene matches. The CDR3 has 13 amino acids, counting the end cysteine and phenylalanine. Only the CDR3 DNA is retained, 39 bases long and in frame from the first base. The germline V gene provides CDR1 LGHNA and CDR2 YNFKEQ. Of note for this clone: There is no known antigen for this receptor. Per-nucleotide qualities are absent, and no much larger clonotype sits a single base away.

The library was generated by the immunoSEQ multiplex PCR assay. Per the source publication's procedure: A statistical classification framework was developed to diagnose cytomegalovirus status using the catalog of TCR beta chain sequences. Not all clones reach the TCRdb copy of this immuneACCESS table, which keeps in-frame sequences only. Checked studies attribute under half of the gap to unresolved V genes and leave the rest unexplained. The DNA was the basis for D and trimming; V, J and clone size are from that table. Within this sample are tens of thousands of clones, with roughly 91% of them counted one time only. The ten largest clones capture over 2% of the sample. The investigation overall reported the following: Three of the identified cytomegalovirus-associated TCR beta chains were confirmed in vitro to be specific for cytomegalovirus antigens. In a later analysis, TCRs clustered in the first cohort were found to also tend to co-occur in the 120 or so validation repertoires, with 94% of cluster scores above 0. The classifier was reported to diagnose cytomegalovirus status with high specificity and sensitivity in both the original and validation cohorts. All 120 or so repertoires were used to score co-occurrence in the validation cohort in a later analysis, because that analysis had no HLA typing for the cohort. The authors suggested that the approach could potentially be generalized to other disease states and immunological phenotypes. The study gave a list of 150 to 200 TCR beta chains associated with cytomegalovirus. Across donors, most TCR sequences were observed very rarely, whereas some public TCRs were present in many individuals.

Donors formed part of the validation cohort, which comprised over a hundred subjects and was distinct from the first cohort of 666 subjects. This TCR was recovered from a man younger than 40 in good health and CMV-seronegative. Recombination connected TRBV4-2 to TRBJ2-4; 7 central bases correspond to TRBD1. What was sequenced was PBMCs. The DNA sequence reads TGTGCCAGCAGCCAAAATATGGGTGACAGGGTGTACTTC. It translates to CASSQNMGDRVYF.